This TCR beta chain comes out of a study of sequential checkpoint blockade in melanoma. Study overall: Randomization was 1:1 between first-line nivolumab→ipilimumab and ipilimumab→nivolumab.

Germline V gene data show CDR1 as PRHDT and CDR2 as FYEKMQ (reference sequence). V lost 4 bases to trimming and J lost 7 bases, with 13 bases between them. CDR3 size: 13 residues. The treatment denotes: randomized to nivolumab then ipilimumab (arm A) or the reverse (arm B). No patient had prior DNA-damaging chemotherapy. Measured with immunoSEQ multiplex PCR; TCRdb has only the in-frame clones, and not every one. Of about 22,000 clones in the sample, around two thirds were seen once. This sequence originates from a human donor with melanoma. Source: CD8+ T cells sorted from blood (inferred from file names), taken from a patient given nivolumab and ipilimumab in sequence. The V and J genes are TRBV13 and TRBJ2-5; D may be TRBD1 (6 bases). Written as DNA, the CDR3 is TGTGCCAGCAGCTATTGGACAGAAGGGACCCAGTACTTC. Amino acids: CASSYWTEGTQYF.